Listed below are T cell receptor beta chains from one sample, sequenced in a study of T-cell reconstitution after alpha-beta-depleted transplantation in children. TCRdb processed the PCR reads anew with MiXCR; each CDR3 protein has one entry. Of about 500,000 distinct CDR3 sequences listed, approximately 10% are singletons. This specimen was PBMCs, mostly from graft donor cells, taken 180 days after TCRalphabeta/CD19-depleted stem cell transplant. All receptors come from a female patient aged 2-9 years who had a stem cell transplant for aplastic anemia, so the T cells may come from the graft donor. The CDR3 runs from the conserved cysteine through the conserved F or W. The D gene is left open where the match is weak. Not all rows give a size; the values are once, few, many and, for expanded clones, a class.

v_gene,j_gene,d_gene,abundance,CDR3nt,CDR3aa
TRBV5-6,TRBJ2-6,TRBD1,NA,TGTGCCAGCAGCGTACCGGGACAGGGAGTCTCTGGGGCCAACGTCCTGACTTTC,CASSVPGQGVSGANVLTF
TRBV20-1,TRBJ2-2,NA,NA,TGCAGTGCTAGAGGGGGGTACGCGAACACCGGGGAGCTGTTTTTT,CSARGGYANTGELFF
TRBV5-1,TRBJ1-1,NA,few,TGCGCCAGCAGCTTGGTCGTGGGCACTGAAGCTTTCTTT,CASSLVVGTEAFF
TRBV15,TRBJ2-1,NA,NA,TGTGCCACCAGCAAACCGGGACTCCGCTCCTACAATGAGCAGTTCTTC,CATSKPGLRSYNEQFF
TRBV5-1,TRBJ1-1,NA,few,TGCGCCAGCAGCTTGGAGGGTCTAGGGATGGGCTCTGCTGAAGCTTTCTTT,CASSLEGLGMGSAEAFF
TRBV28,TRBJ1-2,TRBD1,NA,TGTGCCAGCAGTTTAGAGATGACAGGGTTGGACTATGGCTACACCTTC,CASSLEMTGLDYGYTF
TRBV7-8,TRBJ2-7,NA,NA,TGTGCCAGCAGCTTCAACTTCGGAGCCTCCTACGAGCAGTACTTC,CASSFNFGASYEQYF
TRBV5-1,TRBJ1-1,TRBD1,NA,TGCGCCAGCAGCCAAAACAGGGGGAACACTGAAGCTTTCTTT,CASSQNRGNTEAFF
TRBV18,TRBJ2-1,NA,NA,TGTGCCAGCTCACCAGGTCTTTTTAGGCCGAAATACAATGAGCAGTTCTTC,CASSPGLFRPKYNEQFF
TRBV5-1,TRBJ2-5,TRBD2,NA,TGCGCCAGCAGCGACCGGACTAGCGGTTTAGAGACCCAGTACTTC,CASSDRTSGLETQYF
TRBV5-1,TRBJ2-2,TRBD1,NA,TGCGCCAGCAGCCCGAGATACGACAGGGGTTTCCCCGGGGAGCTGTTTTTT,CASSPRYDRGFPGELFF
TRBV28,TRBJ1-5,NA,many,TGTGCCAGCAGTTTAATCCCTCAGCCCCAGCATTTT,CASSLIPQPQHF
TRBV7-9,TRBJ1-5,NA,NA,TGTGCCAGCAGCAAGGACGATTACAATCAGCCCCAGCATTTT,CASSKDDYNQPQHF
TRBV12-3/TRBV12-4,TRBJ1-5,NA,few,TGTGCCAGCAGTACCTATTGGGAGGCTAGCAATCAGCCCCAGCATTTT,CASSTYWEASNQPQHF
TRBV4-3,TRBJ2-3,NA,few,TGCGCCAGCAGCCAGGACACAGGGTTTCCCGCAGATACGCAGTATTTT,CASSQDTGFPADTQYF
TRBV5-6,TRBJ1-3,NA,few,TGTGCCAGCAGCTTGATTCCCTCTGGAAACACCATATATTTT,CASSLIPSGNTIYF
TRBV5-1,TRBJ2-7,TRBD1,NA,TGCGCCAGCACCTTTATACCGGGACAGGGGGCGAAAAGCGAGCAGTACTTC,CASTFIPGQGAKSEQYF
TRBV6-1,TRBJ1-1,NA,NA,TGTGCCAGCAGCCTAAATAGGCGACAAAACACTGAAGCTTTCTTT,CASSLNRRQNTEAFF
TRBV6-2/TRBV6-3,TRBJ1-2,TRBD1,few,TGTGCCAGCAGGAACGGGGACAGGACGTATGGCTACACCTTC,CASRNGDRTYGYTF
TRBV29-1,TRBJ2-3,TRBD1,many,TGCAGCGTTGACCGACAGGGGGCTAGCACAGATACGCAGTATTTT,CSVDRQGASTDTQYF
TRBV21-1,TRBJ2-4,NA,NA,TGTGCCAGCGGCCTGCTGGGCTGGGAAAACATTCAGTACTTC,CASGLLGWENIQYF
TRBV4-3,TRBJ2-2,TRBD1,few,TGCGCCAGCACCCCGGGCAGGGGGCCCGTAGGGGAGCTGTTTTTT,CASTPGRGPVGELFF
TRBV12-3/TRBV12-4,TRBJ2-3,NA,NA,TGTGCCAGCAGTTTAGGGGCTTCCGAGAGCACAGATACGCAGTATTTT,CASSLGASESTDTQYF
TRBV5-1,TRBJ2-1,NA,NA,TGCGCCAGCAGCTTGGCCGCCAGGGGTAATGAGCAGTTCTTC,CASSLAARGNEQFF
TRBV6-1,TRBJ1-3,NA,few,TGTGCCAGCAACGATTCGGGGCGCCCTTCTGGAAACACCATATATTTT,CASNDSGRPSGNTIYF
TRBV9,TRBJ2-1,NA,many,TGTGCCAGCAGCGTAGACCCGGGGCCCTACAATGAGCAGTTCTTC,CASSVDPGPYNEQFF
TRBV4-3,TRBJ2-7,TRBD2,few,TGCGCCAGCAGCCAGGCGGGAGGGGAACCCTACGAGCAGTACTTC,CASSQAGGEPYEQYF
TRBV6-2/TRBV6-3,TRBJ2-1,NA,few,TGTGCCAGCAGTTACCGGGCGTCCTACAATGAGCAGTTCTTC,CASSYRASYNEQFF
TRBV4-3,TRBJ2-4,TRBD2,few,TGCGCCAGCAGCCAAGGGATGGCTAGCGGGAGGGCCGTAGCCAAAAACATTCAGTACTTC,CASSQGMASGRAVAKNIQYF
TRBV6-1,TRBJ2-5,NA,NA,TGTGCCAGCAGCTCGGCCGATGGAGTACAAGAGACCCAGTACTTC,CASSSADGVQETQYF
TRBV12-3/TRBV12-4,TRBJ2-7,NA,NA,TGTGCCAGCAGCCGGACTCGGAGGGCCTACGAGCAGTACTTC,CASSRTRRAYEQYF
TRBV5-1,TRBJ1-6,NA,NA,TGCGCCAGCAGCTTGTCTCAGGGTTCTTCACCCCTCCACTTT,CASSLSQGSSPLHF
TRBV9,TRBJ1-2,NA,NA,TGTGCCAGCAGCGTAGACGACTATGGCTACACCTTC,CASSVDDYGYTF
TRBV4-2,TRBJ2-3,NA,few,TGTGCCAGCAGCCAGCACCGAGCGGAGATCACAGATACGCAGTATTTT,CASSQHRAEITDTQYF
TRBV5-4,TRBJ2-2,NA,NA,TGTGCCAGCAGCTTGGACTGGGCCGGGGAGCTGTTTTTT,CASSLDWAGELFF
TRBV28,TRBJ2-7,NA,NA,TGTGCCAGCAGTTTCTTGCGGGACAGCTCCTACGAGCAGTACTTC,CASSFLRDSSYEQYF
TRBV9,TRBJ2-7,NA,many,TGTGCCAGCAGCGTAGACGTGGGGAGCTCCTACGAGCAGTACTTC,CASSVDVGSSYEQYF
TRBV5-1,TRBJ2-3,TRBD2,many,TGCGCCAGCAGCTTGGGGGGGACTACTAGGCGGGGCACAGATACGCAGTATTTT,CASSLGGTTRRGTDTQYF
TRBV4-3,TRBJ1-1,TRBD1,NA,TGCGCCAGCAGCCAAGGGGACAGCCTTGTTTACACTGAAGCTTTCTTT,CASSQGDSLVYTEAFF
TRBV12-3/TRBV12-4,TRBJ2-1,NA,NA,TGTGCCAGCATATCCCGAATAGAGGGTGAGCAGTTCTTC,CASISRIEGEQFF
TRBV7-9,TRBJ1-2,NA,NA,TGTGCCAGCAGCTTAGGCCAGAGGGATGGCTACACCTTC,CASSLGQRDGYTF
TRBV6-2/TRBV6-3,TRBJ2-1,NA,many,TGTGCCAGCAGTCTCGGGCAGACCTACAATGAGCAGTTCTTC,CASSLGQTYNEQFF
TRBV6-5,TRBJ2-1,NA,few,TGTGCCAGCAGTTACTCGACGATTGATGAGCAGTTCTTC,CASSYSTIDEQFF
TRBV3-1,TRBJ2-3,NA,NA,TGTGCCAGCAGCCAAGCTCTGCGGTTTTCTAGCACAGATACGCAGTATTTT,CASSQALRFSSTDTQYF
TRBV5-5,TRBJ2-3,TRBD1,NA,TGTGCCAGCAGCTTTGACAGGGGCGGGACAGATACGCAGTATTTT,CASSFDRGGTDTQYF
TRBV12-3/TRBV12-4,TRBJ1-2,NA,NA,TGTGCCAGCAGTTTGACGAGACCCTATGGCTACACCTTC,CASSLTRPYGYTF
TRBV28,TRBJ2-3,NA,many,TGTGCCAGCAGTAAAACGGGACCGCTTAACACAGATACGCAGTATTTT,CASSKTGPLNTDTQYF
TRBV9,TRBJ2-1,NA,many,TGTGCCAGCAGTGCCGGGGGAGGTGAGCAGTTCTTC,CASSAGGGEQFF
TRBV29-1,TRBJ2-6,NA,NA,TGCAGCGTGGTAGGGTTTCCCAACGGCCTGACTTTC,CSVVGFPNGLTF
TRBV10-3,TRBJ2-7,NA,few,TGTGCCATCAGTGAGGGGCTCGAGCAGTACTTC,CAISEGLEQYF
TRBV12-3/TRBV12-4,TRBJ1-1,NA,NA,TGTGCCAGCAGTCTAAGGACAGTCCCCCCGGCTGAAGCTTTCTTT,CASSLRTVPPAEAFF
TRBV7-8,TRBJ1-5,NA,few,TGTGCCAGCAGCCCGAGGGGCCTTTCCAATCAGCCCCAGCATTTT,CASSPRGLSNQPQHF
TRBV19,TRBJ2-5,NA,few,TGTGCCACCGCCCCCGTTAGGAGTGGAGGGGAGACCCAGTACTTC,CATAPVRSGGETQYF
TRBV27,TRBJ2-2,NA,NA,TGTGCCAGCAGTTCTCATTGGGCGAACACCGGGGAGCTGTTTTTT,CASSSHWANTGELFF
TRBV4-1,TRBJ2-4,NA,NA,TGCGCCAGCAGCCAAGATTCCGGGGGTGGAGACATTCAGTACTTC,CASSQDSGGGDIQYF
TRBV20-1,TRBJ2-5,NA,NA,TGCAGTGCTCCGGGGCAAGTAGAGACCCAGTACTTC,CSAPGQVETQYF
TRBV5-5,TRBJ1-2,NA,once,TGTGCCAGCAGCTTGTCGGCAGGGCCATTTGGCTACACCTTC,CASSLSAGPFGYTF
TRBV10-3,TRBJ1-2,TRBD1,NA,TGTGCCATCAGCGACAGGGGCGGCTCCTATGGCTACACCTTC,CAISDRGGSYGYTF